This TCR beta chain comes out of a study of breast tumors, draining lymph nodes, adjacent tissues. Axillary draining lymph nodes of breast cancer patients supplied the node samples. This clonotype was seen repeatedly, ten times or more. The V end lost 4 bases, the J end lost 9 bases, and 16 bases lay between the germline ends. Germline V gene lookup returns CDR1 SNHLY and CDR2 FYNNEI. CDR3 length equals 14 residues. TCRdb re-called the multiplex PCR reads through MiXCR, storing one row per CDR3 protein. The table has about 270,000 distinct CDR3 sequences, 30% to 35% seen once. This chain connects TRBV2 to TRBJ2-1, with D possibly being TRBD2 (5 bases). Sequences were obtained from axillary lymph node tissue. This TCR was recovered from a female donor with breast cancer. Some clones in this sample may be carry-over from other donors' samples. CDR3 sequence: CASSGAGRGFEQFF. DNA for the CDR3: TGTGCCAGCAGTGGGGCGGGCCGAGGGTTTGAGCAGTTCTTC.